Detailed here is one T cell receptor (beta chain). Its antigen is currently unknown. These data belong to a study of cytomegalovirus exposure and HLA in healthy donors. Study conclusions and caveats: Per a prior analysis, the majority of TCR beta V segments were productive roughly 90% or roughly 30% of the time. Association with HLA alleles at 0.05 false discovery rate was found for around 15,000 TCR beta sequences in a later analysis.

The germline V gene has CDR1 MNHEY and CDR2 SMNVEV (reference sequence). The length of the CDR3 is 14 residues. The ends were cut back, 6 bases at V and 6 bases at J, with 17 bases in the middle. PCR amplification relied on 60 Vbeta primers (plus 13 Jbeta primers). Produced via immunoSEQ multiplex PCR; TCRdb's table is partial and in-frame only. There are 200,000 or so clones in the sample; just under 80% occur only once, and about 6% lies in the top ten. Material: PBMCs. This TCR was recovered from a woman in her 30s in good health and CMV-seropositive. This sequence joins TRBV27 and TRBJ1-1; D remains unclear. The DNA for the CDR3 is TGTGCCAGCAGCCCAACCCTAGGAGCCCCTGAAGCTTTCTTT. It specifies CASSPTLGAPEAFF.